The present T cell receptor (beta chain) was sequenced within a study of beta chain features in type 1 diabetes. Findings and limits, study-wide: The study found moderately but significantly shorter TCRB CDR3s in all four CD4+ subsets of Type 1 diabetes patients. Small HLA sub-analyses could not settle whether HLA shapes TCRB rearrangement.

Per the germline V gene, CDR1 is SGHDT and CDR2 is YYEEEE. The CDR3 has 12 amino acids. V shed 4 bases and J shed 5 bases, with 7 bases lying between them. The authors reverse transcribed all of the isolated RNA, so sequencing captured expressed TCRB transcripts. TCRdb keeps only in-frame clones here, not all; method: immunoSEQ multiplex PCR. The sample holds about 160,000 clones, over 6% seen once. Of note for this clone: Its antigen is unidentified.

In total, each donor contributed a single heparinised blood draw that averaged around 100 mL. The TCR was taken from a young man with type 1 diabetes. Sequences were obtained from central memory CD4+ T cells from blood. The chain joins TRBV5-6 to TRBJ2-1; no clear D gene. The CDR3 region has the DNA TGTGCCAGCAGCCTTCAGGACAATGAGCAGTTCTTC. Its translation: CASSLQDNEQFF.